The T cell receptor (beta chain) under discussion was sequenced for a study of blood T cell repertoires in COVID-19. The overall study: Spain, Italy and the United States supplied samples that represented acute and convalescent COVID-19. T cells, B-cell-depleted T cells, or PBMCs provided the cDNA or gDNA that served as material.

This CDR3 is 14 amino acids long. Germline V gene lookup returns CDR1 MDHEN and CDR2 SYDVKM. Trimming took 7 bases from V and 5 from J; bases not matched to a gene: 8. Libraries were prepared by immunoSEQ multiplex PCR; TCRdb keeps only in-frame clonotypes and omits some of them. The repertoire holds 150,000 or so clones, with approximately 82% as singletons. Assignment of participants to cohorts was predicated upon participant-reported clinical history. Sequencing input: PBMCs or T cells enriched from blood (not recorded which). The chain is built from TRBV28 and TRBJ2-5; TRBD2 matches at 9 bases. This TCR was sampled from a man in his sixties who had recovered from COVID-19. The CDR3 loop reads CASKPGLATETQYF. CDR3 DNA sequence: TGTGCCAGCAAACCGGGACTAGCCACCGAGACCCAGTACTTC.